Below are 11 T cell receptor beta chains sequenced from a single sample in a study of T cell changes during pregnancy in multiple sclerosis (dated by TCRdb to the late 2010s). The protocol used for the library was the immunoSEQ multiplex PCR assay. TCRdb retrieved this table from immuneACCESS and kept in-frame rearrangements only. Not all clones are present; in checked studies, unresolved V genes account for under half, and no reason is known for the remainder. The sample yields tens of thousands of clones; about 91% were counted once. The ten most abundant clones make up approximately 0.99% of the sample. Sequenced material: peripheral blood, taken before pregnancy. The source of these receptors is a female donor with multiple sclerosis, enrolled in a pregnancy study.

The rearrangement links TRBV7-2 to TRBJ2-7; D gene unclear. The CDR3 is 14 residues long. Germline-derived CDR1 and CDR2 are SGHTA and FQGNSA. The V and J ends lost 5 bases and 7 bases respectively, with 18 bases between them. The chain's CDR3 is CASSTVQRSREQYF. CDR3 DNA sequence: TGTGCCAGCAGCACTGTACAGAGATCAAGGGAGCAGTACTTC.

The J gene is TRBJ2-4, the V gene TRBV10-3; perhaps TRBD2 as D (5 bases). Germline V CDR1 and CDR2: ENHRY, SYGVKD. The V gene lost 0 bases and the J gene lost 0 bases, with 6 bases spanning the gap. The CDR3 consists of 15 residues. The CDR3 DNA is TGTGCCATCAGTGAGTCCGGGGAAGCCAAAAACATTCAGTACTTC. Its translation: CAISESGEAKNIQYF.

The chain couples TRBV19 to TRBJ2-6, with 7 bases matching TRBD1. Germline CDR1 LNHDA, CDR2 SQIVND (reference sequence). The CDR3 is made up of 14 amino acids. Trimming took 4 bases from V and 4 from J; bases not matched to a gene: 1. The CDR3 coding sequence is TGTGCCAGTAGTACGACAGGGGGGGCCAACGTCCTGACTTTC. Its protein product is CASSTTGGANVLTF.

The V call is TRBV7-8, the J call TRBJ2-5; 9 bases align to TRBD2. Germline V gene lookup returns CDR1 SGHVS and CDR2 FQNEAQ. This CDR3 is built from 15 residues. With 8 bases clipped from V and 3 bases from J, the junction kept 10 bases outside the gene matches. CDR3 DNA: TGTGCCAGCCAAAACCCGAAGCGGGGGGAAGAGACCCAGTACTTC. This translates into CASQNPKRGEETQYF.

V usage is TRBV7-2 and J usage is TRBJ2-7; 7 bases fit TRBD2. Trimming removed 5 bases from V and 2 bases from J; junction bases left unmatched: 6. The CDR3 runs 14 residues. CDR1 is SGHTA and CDR2 is FQGNSA in the germline V gene. This CDR3 is CASSASSGTYEQYF. CDR3 nucleotide sequence: TGTGCCAGCAGCGCTTCTAGCGGAACCTACGAGCAGTACTTC.

This clone was picked up one time. This sequence joins TRBV29-1 and TRBJ2-7, with D perhaps matching TRBD1 (6 bases). Per the germline V gene, CDR1 is SQVTM and CDR2 is ANQGSEA. The CDR3 runs to 12 residues. Between the trimmed V and J ends, which lost 4 bases and 5 bases, there was a span of 12 bases. The CDR3 sequence is CSVVVGGNEQYF. The CDR3 DNA reads TGCAGCGTTGTTGTAGGGGGAAACGAGCAGTACTTC.

The V call is TRBV7-9, the J call TRBJ2-7; 9 bases agree with TRBD1. The length of the CDR3 is 18 residues. V lost 5 bases, J lost 0 bases, and 14 bases stayed unmatched. Looked up from germline, CDR1 is SEHNR and CDR2 is FQNEAQ (reference sequence). In nucleotides, the CDR3 is TGTGCCAGCAGCCCCGCGCGGGACAGGGTTTGGGTCTCCTACGAGCAGTACTTC. It encodes CASSPARDRVWVSYEQYF.

This clone was counted once. The chain joins TRBV15 to TRBJ2-3, with D tentatively TRBD2 (6 bases). Germline loops: CDR1 LNHNV, CDR2 YYDKDF (reference sequence). The V gene lost 4 bases and the J gene lost 4 bases, with 18 bases spanning the gap. CDR3 length equals 16 residues. In DNA, the CDR3 is TGTGCCACCAGCAAGTATGCCGGGAGTTTCGCAGATACGCAGTATTTT. As protein: CATSKYAGSFADTQYF.

This rearrangement joins TRBV18 to TRBJ1-2; TRBD1 aligns across 9 bases. Looked up from germline, CDR1 is KGHSH and CDR2 is LQKENI. This CDR3 comprises 14 residues. V lost 4 bases, J lost 4 bases, and 4 bases stayed unmatched. The CDR3 coding sequence is TGTGCCAGCTCACGGTCGGACAGGGGCTATGGCTACACCTTC. This translates into CASSRSDRGYGYTF.

The chain joins TRBV5-1 to TRBJ2-3; D might be TRBD1 (5 bases). CDR1 and CDR2 from the germline V gene are SGHRS and YFSETQ. This CDR3 has 15 residues. Trimming pared 6 bases from V and 2 bases from J, leaving 16 bases between. This chain's CDR3 is CASMVSTRATDTQYF. Here the CDR3 DNA reads TGCGCCAGCATGGTATCGACCAGGGCCACAGATACGCAGTATTTT. Using reference TRBV5-1 and TRBJ2-3 for the parts outside the CDR3, the full variable domain is KAGVTQTPRYLIKTRGQQVTLSCSPISGHRSVSWYQQTPGQGLQFLFEYFSETQRNKGNFPGRFSGRQFSNSRSEMNVSTLELGDSALYLCASMVSTRATDTQYFGPGTRLTVL.

The V call is TRBV7-8, the J call TRBJ1-2; D might be TRBD1 (5 bases). In germline, CDR1 is SGHVS, CDR2 FQNEAQ. V shed 5 bases and J shed 1 base, with 8 bases lying between them. The CDR3 is 13 amino acids. Here the CDR3 DNA reads TGTGCCAGCAGCCGACAGAATAACTATGGCTACACCTTC. Protein sequence: CASSRQNNYGYTF.